The present TCR beta chain was sequenced within a study of blood T cell dynamics during melanoma immunotherapy. Between the trimmed V and J ends, which lost 5 bases and 7 bases, there was a span of 9 bases. CDR3 length equals 11 residues. From germline, CDR1 is MNHNS and CDR2 SASEGT. As for time point: week 3, after first cycle of checkpoint inhibitor. Samples come from before therapy and from week 3 after the first blockade cycle. At 12 weeks after first infusion, RECIST 1.1 defined response for most patients. The data were produced by immunoSEQ multiplex PCR, yet TCRdb's version contains in-frame clones alone and is incomplete. The data contain 5,500 to 9,000 clones, more than 75% of them singletons.

The origin of this receptor is a human donor with melanoma. The J gene is TRBJ2-7, the V gene TRBV6-1; D gene ambiguous. The starting material was blood, obtained from a patient treated with checkpoint blockade. CDR3 sequence reads: CASSSALEQYF. CDR3 coding DNA: TGTGCCAGCAGTTCGGCGCTTGAGCAGTACTTC.